A selection of T cell receptor beta chains follows, all from one sample in a study of early T cells in non-severe SARS-CoV-2 infection. TCRdb independently ran MiXCR on the 5' RACE reads; one entry per CDR3 protein. The sample lists roughly 63,000 distinct CDR3 sequences, 13% seen once, with approximately 4.8% in the top ten. The sample consisted of whole blood. The source of these receptors is an adult who was a healthcare worker with PCR-confirmed SARS-CoV-2 infection or an uninfected control (not recorded which). CDR3s include the opening cysteine and the closing phenylalanine or tryptophan. D genes are given only for firm matches. Clone size is shown for a subset of rows, as once, few, many or a class of expanded clone.

>many|TRBJ1-2|.|TRBV29-1
TGCAGCGTGGCCCAAAGCCGAAACTATGGCTACACCTTC
CSVAQSRNYGYTF
>many|TRBJ1-4|.|TRBV5-5
TGTGCCAGCAGCTTGGTCGGGGGGCGAGAAAAACTGTTTTTT
CASSLVGGREKLFF
>many|TRBJ2-3|TRBD2|TRBV20-1
TGCAGTGCTAGAGATGCCGGGACTAGCGGGGGGGCTCTCCCAGATACGCAGTATTTT
CSARDAGTSGGALPDTQYF
>many|TRBJ1-1|TRBD1|TRBV7-6
TGTGCCAGCAGCCCCGGACAGGGTAGCTCTGAAGCTTTCTTT
CASSPGQGSSEAFF
>many|TRBJ1-1|.|TRBV30
TGTGCCTGGAGTCGACGGGAAGGGAACACTGAAGCTTTCTTT
CAWSRREGNTEAFF
>many|TRBJ1-2|.|TRBV6-5
TGTGCCAGCAGTCCGGACGGTAGTGGCTACACCTTC
CASSPDGSGYTF
>few|TRBJ2-3|TRBD2|TRBV7-3
TGTGCCAGCAGCCCCCTAGCGGCTAGCACAGATACGCAGTATTTT
CASSPLAASTDTQYF
>.|TRBJ1-2|.|TRBV20-1
TGCAGTGCTAGAGCGACGGCCTTTGGCTACACCTTC
CSARATAFGYTF
>.|TRBJ2-1|TRBD2|TRBV6-5
TGTGCCAGCAGTTACAGCGGGGGTAACAATGAGCAGTTCTTC
CASSYSGGNNEQFF
>.|TRBJ2-3|.|TRBV6-5
TGTGCCAGCAGTTATTCAAGCACAGATACGCAGTTTTTT
CASSYSSTDTQFF
>many|TRBJ2-5|TRBD1|TRBV7-8
TGTGCCAGCAGCTTTGGGGGGACAGGGAGGCAAGAGACCCAGTACTTC
CASSFGGTGRQETQYF
>many|TRBJ1-2|.|TRBV5-6
TGTGCCAGCAGCTGGGGGGTAGAAATCTATGGCTACACCTTC
CASSWGVEIYGYTF
>few|TRBJ2-3|.|TRBV27
TGTGCCAGCAGTTTCGTCGATACGCAGTATTTT
CASSFVDTQYF
>many|TRBJ1-3|.|TRBV19
TGTGCCAGTAGTATCCAGGGCCTCGGAAACACCATATATTTT
CASSIQGLGNTIYF
>few|TRBJ1-2|.|TRBV11-3
TGTGCCAGCAGCTTAGCGGGCGGTGGCTACACCTTC
CASSLAGGGYTF
>.|TRBJ2-3|.|TRBV5-8
TGTGCCAGCAGCTGGTCCTGGGGTTCAGCAGATACGCAGTATTTT
CASSWSWGSADTQYF
>many|TRBJ2-7|.|TRBV13
TGTGCCAGCAGCCAACGAGGGTCGGCCGAGCAGTACTTC
CASSQRGSAEQYF
>.|TRBJ1-3|.|TRBV20-1
TGCAGTGCTAGCTCCAGGGGCTACTCTGGAAACACCATATATTTT
CSASSRGYSGNTIYF
>many|TRBJ2-3|TRBD1|TRBV12-5
TGTGCTAGTGGTTGGGTTACCGGGGACAGGGATACGCAGTATTTT
CASGWVTGDRDTQYF
>many|TRBJ1-2|.|TRBV6-2/TRBV6-3
TGTGCCGCCCGCTTTGGCGCCGTTAACTATGGCTACACCTTC
CAARFGAVNYGYTF
>many|TRBJ1-1|TRBD1|TRBV12-3/TRBV12-4
TGTGCCAGCAGGGAGACAGGGGTGGGACTCCTTGGCACTGAAGCTTTCTTT
CASRETGVGLLGTEAFF
>.|TRBJ1-1|.|TRBV4-2
TGTGCCAGCAGCCCCGGACATGGCATGAACACTGAAGCTTTCTTT
CASSPGHGMNTEAFF
>many|TRBJ1-1|.|TRBV11-2
TGTGCCAGCAGTATTATGAACACTGAAGCTTTCTTT
CASSIMNTEAFF
>few|TRBJ2-1|TRBD1|TRBV19
TGTGCCAGCCGCTCTGACCAGGGGGTAACCTCTAGGGACAATGAGCAGTTCTTC
CASRSDQGVTSRDNEQFF
>many|TRBJ1-1|.|TRBV7-9
TGTGCCAGCAGCCCCAGGGACACTGAAGCTTTCTTT
CASSPRDTEAFF
>.|TRBJ2-5|.|TRBV18
TGTGCCAGCTCACCAGTACAACAAGAGACCCAGTACTTC
CASSPVQQETQYF
>few|TRBJ1-1|.|TRBV2
TGTGCCAGCAGCCCTCGAGCACTAGACACTGAAGCTTTCTTT
CASSPRALDTEAFF
>.|TRBJ1-4|TRBD1|TRBV18
TGTGCCAGCTCACCGTCCGGGACAGGAGCCGAGAAACTGTTTTTT
CASSPSGTGAEKLFF
>many|TRBJ2-7|TRBD1|TRBV4-2
TGTGCCAGCAGCCAAGAAGTAGGGGACAGGGGGGCCTACGAGCAGTACTTC
CASSQEVGDRGAYEQYF
>many|TRBJ2-5|.|TRBV4-2
TGTGCCAGCAGCCAAACCAGGGGGAGGCAAGAGACCCAGTACTTC
CASSQTRGRQETQYF
>few|TRBJ1-3|.|TRBV7-2
TGTGCCAGCAGCTTACAGGGAGCAGTCTCTGGAAACACCATATATTTT
CASSLQGAVSGNTIYF
>many|TRBJ1-6|.|TRBV19
TGTGCCAGTAGTATGGTTTGGGTTTCACCCCTCCACTTT
CASSMVWVSPLHF
>few|TRBJ2-7|TRBD2|TRBV6-5
TGTGCCAGCAGCGGACTAGCGGGGGGACGCTCCTACGAGCAGTACTTC
CASSGLAGGRSYEQYF
>many|TRBJ2-3|.|TRBV7-8
TGTGCCAGCAGCCGACGGGGGGCCTTTAGGGACGAGGGCACAGATACGCAGTATTTT
CASSRRGAFRDEGTDTQYF
>many|TRBJ2-5|TRBD1|TRBV29-1
TGCAGCGCCGAACAGGGGGCGCGGGGAGAGACCCAGTACTTC
CSAEQGARGETQYF
>many|TRBJ2-2|TRBD1|TRBV2
TGTGCCAGCAGGGCCGGGACAGTGTACACCGGGGAGCTGTTTTTT
CASRAGTVYTGELFF
>many|TRBJ2-7|.|TRBV7-9
TGTGCCAGCAGCTTAGCGATCAGAGGAAGACAGCTGTTGTCCTACGAGCAGTACTTC
CASSLAIRGRQLLSYEQYF
>many|TRBJ2-6|.|TRBV6-6
TGTGCCAGCAGTTCCTCTGGGGGCTTTTTCTCTGGGGCCAACGTCCTGACTTTC
CASSSSGGFFSGANVLTF
>many|TRBJ2-2|TRBD1|TRBV4-2
TGTGCCAGCAGCCCCAACCCGGGACAGGGCTACACCGGGGAGCTGTTTTTT
CASSPNPGQGYTGELFF
>.|TRBJ2-7|TRBD2|TRBV4-1
TGCGCCAGCAGCCCGCTAGCGGGGGGGACCTACGAGCAGTACTTC
CASSPLAGGTYEQYF
>few|TRBJ2-2|.|TRBV3-1
TGTGCCAGCAGCCAAGAGAGTCCCGGGGAGCTGTTTTTT
CASSQESPGELFF
>many|TRBJ2-1|TRBD1|TRBV7-9
TGTGCCAGCAGCTCCGGGACAGACAATGAGCAGTTCTTC
CASSSGTDNEQFF
>.|TRBJ1-1|.|TRBV19
TGTGCCAGTAGTATCGGGGGTCCCGGAGCTTTCTTT
CASSIGGPGAFF
>many|TRBJ2-7|.|TRBV7-9
TGTGCCAGCAGCTCCTCCGGGCGTCCAAGCTCCTACGAGCAGTACTTC
CASSSSGRPSSYEQYF
>many|TRBJ1-1|TRBD1|TRBV6-2/TRBV6-3
TGTGCCAGCAGTTTCCGACCAATGACAGGGGCTGAAGCTTTCTTT
CASSFRPMTGAEAFF
>.|TRBJ2-3|TRBD2|TRBV7-9
TGTGCCAGCAGCTGGGGACTAGCGGGGGCCATCACAGATACGCAGTATTTT
CASSWGLAGAITDTQYF
>.|TRBJ2-1|.|TRBV6-5
TGTGCCACTGGGGGCGCGGAGAATGAGCAGTTCTTC
CATGGAENEQFF
>.|TRBJ1-1|.|TRBV14
TGTGCCAGCAGCACACCGGGACTCCTGAACACTGAAGCTTTCTTT
CASSTPGLLNTEAFF
>few|TRBJ1-1|TRBD1|TRBV12-3/TRBV12-4
TGTGCCAGCAGTGTTGGGGACAGCAACACTGAAGCTTTCTTT
CASSVGDSNTEAFF
>many|TRBJ2-2|.|TRBV5-4
TGTGCCAGCAGCTTCCGGGGGATAACCGGGGAGCTGTTTTTT
CASSFRGITGELFF
>.|TRBJ2-7|.|TRBV6-1
TGTGCCAGCAGTGACAGTTTTCGTTCCTACGAGCAGTACTTC
CASSDSFRSYEQYF
>.|TRBJ2-7|.|TRBV24-1
TGTGCCACCAGTGCCCCGGGGGCGGGGTATCCTTCCTACGAGCAGTACTTC
CATSAPGAGYPSYEQYF
>many|TRBJ2-3|TRBD1|TRBV7-9
TGTGCCAGCCTCCGGGACAGCAGCACAGATACGCAGTATTTT
CASLRDSSTDTQYF
>few|TRBJ2-3|.|TRBV19
TGTGCCAGTAGTCCCCAAAGACGCATTGACACAGATACGCAGTATTTT
CASSPQRRIDTDTQYF
>few|TRBJ1-3|TRBD1|TRBV5-6
TGTGCCAGCAGCCCCGGGACAGCCTCTGGAAACACCATATATTTT
CASSPGTASGNTIYF
>many|TRBJ1-6|.|TRBV13
TGTGCCAGCAGACAGCCAAATTCACCCCTCCACTTT
CASRQPNSPLHF
>few|TRBJ2-5|TRBD1|TRBV12-3/TRBV12-4
TGTGCCAGCAACAGGGGTGAGACCCAGTACTTC
CASNRGETQYF
>many|TRBJ1-4|.|TRBV19
TGTGCCAGTAGCCGTACCAGTGAAAAACTGTTTTTT
CASSRTSEKLFF
>many|TRBJ2-7|.|TRBV11-2
TGTGCCAGCAGCTTCAGGGTTGTCTACGAGCAGTACTTC
CASSFRVVYEQYF
>many|TRBJ1-1|TRBD1|TRBV5-1
TGCGCCAGCAGCTCGAAAAGGGGACAGGGAGAGAGGACTGAAGCTTTCTTT
CASSSKRGQGERTEAFF